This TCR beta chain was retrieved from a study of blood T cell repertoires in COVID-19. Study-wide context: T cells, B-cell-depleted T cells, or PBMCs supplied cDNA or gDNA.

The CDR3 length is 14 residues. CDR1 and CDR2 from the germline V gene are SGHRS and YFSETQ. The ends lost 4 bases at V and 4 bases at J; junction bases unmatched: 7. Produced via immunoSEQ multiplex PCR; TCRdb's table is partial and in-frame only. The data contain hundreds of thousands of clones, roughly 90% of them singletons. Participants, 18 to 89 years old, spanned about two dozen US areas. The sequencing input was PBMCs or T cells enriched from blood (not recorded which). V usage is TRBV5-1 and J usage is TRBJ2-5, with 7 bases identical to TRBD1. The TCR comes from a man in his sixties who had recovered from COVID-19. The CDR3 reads CASSLQGKGETQYF. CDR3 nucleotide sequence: TGCGCCAGCAGCCTACAGGGGAAAGGAGAGACCCAGTACTTC.